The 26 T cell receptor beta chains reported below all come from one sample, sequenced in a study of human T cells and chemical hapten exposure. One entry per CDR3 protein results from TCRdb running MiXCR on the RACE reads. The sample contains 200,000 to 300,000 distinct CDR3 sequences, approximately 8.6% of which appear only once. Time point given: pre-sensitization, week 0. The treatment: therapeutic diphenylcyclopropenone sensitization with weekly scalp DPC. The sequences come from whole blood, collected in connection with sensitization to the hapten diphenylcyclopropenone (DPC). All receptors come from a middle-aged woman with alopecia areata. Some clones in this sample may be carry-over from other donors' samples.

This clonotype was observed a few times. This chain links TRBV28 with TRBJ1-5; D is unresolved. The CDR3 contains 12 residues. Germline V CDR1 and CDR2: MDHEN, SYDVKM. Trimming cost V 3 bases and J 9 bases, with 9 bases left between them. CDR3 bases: TGTGCCAGCAGTTTTTTTGGTACGCCCCAGCATTTT. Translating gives CASSFFGTPQHF.

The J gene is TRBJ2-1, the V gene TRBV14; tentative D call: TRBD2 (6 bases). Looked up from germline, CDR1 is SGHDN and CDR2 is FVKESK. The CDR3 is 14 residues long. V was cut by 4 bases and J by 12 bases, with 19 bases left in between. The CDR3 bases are TGTGCCAGCAGCCCAAAGGGGAGAGAGGAGGGGCAGTTCTTC. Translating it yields CASSPKGREEGQFF.

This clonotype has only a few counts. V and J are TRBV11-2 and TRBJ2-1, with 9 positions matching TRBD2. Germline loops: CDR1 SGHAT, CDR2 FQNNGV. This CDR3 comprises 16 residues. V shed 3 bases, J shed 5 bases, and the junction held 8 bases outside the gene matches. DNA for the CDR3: TGTGCCAGCAGCTTTATTGGCGGGAGGGCTCACAATGAGCAGTTCTTC. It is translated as CASSFIGGRAHNEQFF.

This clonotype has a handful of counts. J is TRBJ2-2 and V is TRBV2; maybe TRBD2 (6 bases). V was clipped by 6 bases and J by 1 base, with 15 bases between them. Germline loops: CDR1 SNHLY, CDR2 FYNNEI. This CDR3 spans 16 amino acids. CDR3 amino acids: CASRLEEGRNTGELFF. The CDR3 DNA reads TGTGCCAGCAGGCTTGAGGAGGGGAGGAACACCGGGGAGCTGTTTTTT.

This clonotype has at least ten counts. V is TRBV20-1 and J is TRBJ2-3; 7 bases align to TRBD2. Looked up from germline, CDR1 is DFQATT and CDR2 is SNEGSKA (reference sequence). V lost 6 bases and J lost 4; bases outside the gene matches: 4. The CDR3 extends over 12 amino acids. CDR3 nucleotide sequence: TGCAGTGCCGGGGACTACGCAGATACGCAGTATTTT. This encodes CSAGDYADTQYF.

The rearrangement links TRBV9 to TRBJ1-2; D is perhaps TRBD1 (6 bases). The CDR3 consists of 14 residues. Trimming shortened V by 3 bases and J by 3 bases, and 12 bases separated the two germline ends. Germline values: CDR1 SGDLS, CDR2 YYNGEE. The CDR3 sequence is CASSESGQYYGYTF. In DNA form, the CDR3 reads TGTGCCAGCAGCGAAAGTGGACAGTACTATGGCTACACCTTC.

Here the CDR3 reads CASSLASGNTDTQYF. For the CDR3, the DNA is TGTGCCAGCAGCTTAGCTAGCGGAAACACAGATACGCAGTATTTT. V and J are TRBV7-9 and TRBJ2-3; possibly TRBD2 for D (6 bases). CDR3 size: 15 residues. V lost 0 bases, J lost 2 bases, and 9 bases lay in between. Germline V CDR1 and CDR2: SEHNR, FQNEAQ (reference sequence).

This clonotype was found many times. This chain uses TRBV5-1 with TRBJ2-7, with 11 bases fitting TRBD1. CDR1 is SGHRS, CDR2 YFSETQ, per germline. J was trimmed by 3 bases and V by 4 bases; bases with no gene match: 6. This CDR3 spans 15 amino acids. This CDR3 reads CASSPGQGAHYEQYF. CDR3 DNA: TGCGCCAGCAGCCCAGGACAGGGGGCCCACTACGAGCAGTACTTC.

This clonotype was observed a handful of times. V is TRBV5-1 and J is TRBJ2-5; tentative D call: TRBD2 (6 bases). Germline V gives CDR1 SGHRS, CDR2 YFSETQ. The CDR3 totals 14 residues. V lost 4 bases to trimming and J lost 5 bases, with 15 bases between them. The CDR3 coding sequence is TGCGCCAGCAGCACGGGACTGGGGGGTGAGACCCAGTACTTC. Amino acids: CASSTGLGGETQYF.

The CDR3 here is CATTRQETQYF. CDR3 DNA sequence: TGTGCCACTACGAGACAAGAGACCCAGTACTTC. The V gene is TRBV19, the J gene TRBJ2-5; D is unclear. V lost 10 bases and J 2 bases, leaving 8 bases between the germline ends. The CDR3 extends over 11 amino acids. CDR1 is LNHDA, CDR2 SQIVND, per germline (reference sequence).

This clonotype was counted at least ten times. This chain's CDR3 is CSVERPLEGETQYF. In DNA, the CDR3 is TGCAGCGTTGAGCGGCCCCTTGAGGGAGAGACCCAGTACTTC. This rearrangement joins TRBV29-1 to TRBJ2-5, with D maybe TRBD2 (5 bases). Per the germline V gene, CDR1 is SQVTM and CDR2 is ANQGSEA. This CDR3 is built from 14 residues. V lost 3 bases, J lost 4 bases, and 15 bases lay in between. Based on the CDR3 plus reference TRBV29-1 and TRBJ2-5, the full variable domain is SAVISQKPSRDICQRGTSLTIQCQVDSQVTMMFWYRQQPGQSLTLIATANQGSEATYESGFVIDKFPISRPNLTFSTLTVSNMSPEDSSIYLCSVERPLEGETQYFGPGTRLLVL.

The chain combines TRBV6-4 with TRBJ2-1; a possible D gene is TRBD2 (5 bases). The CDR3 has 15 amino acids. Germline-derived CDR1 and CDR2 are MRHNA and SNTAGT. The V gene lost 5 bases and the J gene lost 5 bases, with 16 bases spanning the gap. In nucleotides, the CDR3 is TGTGCCAGCAGTATTGGCAGCGGAGCTAACAATGAGCAGTTCTTC. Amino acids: CASSIGSGANNEQFF.

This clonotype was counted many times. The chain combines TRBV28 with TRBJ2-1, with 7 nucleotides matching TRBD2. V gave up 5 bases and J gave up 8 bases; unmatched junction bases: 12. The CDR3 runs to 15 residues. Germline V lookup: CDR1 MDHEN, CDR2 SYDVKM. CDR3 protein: CASSPVLGEGDEQFF. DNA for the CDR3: TGTGCCAGCAGTCCCGTCTTGGGGGAGGGCGATGAGCAGTTCTTC.

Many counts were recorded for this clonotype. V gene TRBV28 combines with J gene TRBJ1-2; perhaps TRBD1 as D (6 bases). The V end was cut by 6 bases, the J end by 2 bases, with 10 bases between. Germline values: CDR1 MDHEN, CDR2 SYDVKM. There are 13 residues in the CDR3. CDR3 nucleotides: TGTGCCAGCAGACCCGGACAGAACTATGGCTACACCTTC. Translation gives CASRPGQNYGYTF.

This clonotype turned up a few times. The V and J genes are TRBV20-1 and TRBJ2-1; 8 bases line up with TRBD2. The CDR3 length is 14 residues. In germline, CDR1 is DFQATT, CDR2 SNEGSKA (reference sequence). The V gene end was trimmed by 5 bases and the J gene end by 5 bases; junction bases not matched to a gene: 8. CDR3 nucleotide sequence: TGCAGTGCTTCAAGCGGGAGTCCCCACAATGAGCAGTTCTTC. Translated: CSASSGSPHNEQFF.

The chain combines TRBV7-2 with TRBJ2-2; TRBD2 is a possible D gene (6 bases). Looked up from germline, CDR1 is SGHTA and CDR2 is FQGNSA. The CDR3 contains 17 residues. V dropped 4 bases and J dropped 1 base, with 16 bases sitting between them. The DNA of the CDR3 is TGTGCCAGCAGCTCCTCGGGACTCTCCGGGAACACCGGGGAGCTGTTTTTT. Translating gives CASSSSGLSGNTGELFF.

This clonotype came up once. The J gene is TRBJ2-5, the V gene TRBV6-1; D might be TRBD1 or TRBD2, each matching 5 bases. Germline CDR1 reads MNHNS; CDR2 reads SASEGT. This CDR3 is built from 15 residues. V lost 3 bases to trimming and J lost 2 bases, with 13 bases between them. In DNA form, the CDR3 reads TGTGCCAGCAGTGATAGGGGAGCAGGGCAAGAGACCCAGTACTTC. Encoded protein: CASSDRGAGQETQYF.

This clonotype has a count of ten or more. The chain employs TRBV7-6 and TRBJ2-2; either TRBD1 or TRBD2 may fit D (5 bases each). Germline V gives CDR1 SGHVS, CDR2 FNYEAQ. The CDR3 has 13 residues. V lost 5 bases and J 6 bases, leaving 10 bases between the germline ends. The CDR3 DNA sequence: TGTGCCAGCAGCCCTGTGGGGGCCGGGGAGCTGTTTTTT. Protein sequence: CASSPVGAGELFF.

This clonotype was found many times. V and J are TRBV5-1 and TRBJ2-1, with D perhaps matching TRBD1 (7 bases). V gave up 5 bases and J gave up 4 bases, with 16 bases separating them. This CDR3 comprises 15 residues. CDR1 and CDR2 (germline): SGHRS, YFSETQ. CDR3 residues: CASRGAGTVYNEQFF. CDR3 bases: TGCGCCAGCAGGGGGGCGGGGACAGTATACAATGAGCAGTTCTTC.

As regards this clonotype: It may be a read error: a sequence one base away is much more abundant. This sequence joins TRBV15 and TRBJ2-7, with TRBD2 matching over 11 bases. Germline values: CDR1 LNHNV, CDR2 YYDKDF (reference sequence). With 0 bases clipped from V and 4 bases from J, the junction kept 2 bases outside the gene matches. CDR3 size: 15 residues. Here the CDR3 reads CATSRDTSGRYEQYF. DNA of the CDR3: TGTGCCACCAGCAGAGATACTAGCGGGAGATACGAGCAGTACTTC.

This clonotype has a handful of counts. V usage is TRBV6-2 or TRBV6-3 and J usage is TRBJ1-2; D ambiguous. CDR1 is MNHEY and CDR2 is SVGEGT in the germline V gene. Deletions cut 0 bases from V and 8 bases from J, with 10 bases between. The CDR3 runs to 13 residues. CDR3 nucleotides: TGTGCCAGCAGTTACTCGAAGCAGGTGGGCTACACCTTC. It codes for CASSYSKQVGYTF.

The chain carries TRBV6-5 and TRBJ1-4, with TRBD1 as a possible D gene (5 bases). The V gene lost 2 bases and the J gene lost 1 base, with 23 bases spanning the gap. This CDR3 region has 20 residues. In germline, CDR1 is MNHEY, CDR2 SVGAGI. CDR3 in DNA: TGTGCCAGCAGTTACGGGGGAACGCTTAGATCCCAAATAACTAATGAAAAACTGTTTTTT. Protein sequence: CASSYGGTLRSQITNEKLFF.

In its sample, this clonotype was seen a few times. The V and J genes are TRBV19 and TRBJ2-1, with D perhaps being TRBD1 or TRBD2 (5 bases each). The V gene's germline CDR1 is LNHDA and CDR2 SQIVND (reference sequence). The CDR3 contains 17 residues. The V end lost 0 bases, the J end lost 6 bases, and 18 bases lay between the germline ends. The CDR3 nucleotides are TGTGCCAGTAGTATAGATCTTAGGGGACCCAGTGGCAATGAGCAGTTCTTC. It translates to CASSIDLRGPSGNEQFF.

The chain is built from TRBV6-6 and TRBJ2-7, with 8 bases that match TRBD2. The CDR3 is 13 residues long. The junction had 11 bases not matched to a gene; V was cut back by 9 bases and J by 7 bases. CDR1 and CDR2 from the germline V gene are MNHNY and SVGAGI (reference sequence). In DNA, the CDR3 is TGTGCCAGTCTACCAGCGGGAGCGAAGGAGCAGTACTTC. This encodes CASLPAGAKEQYF.

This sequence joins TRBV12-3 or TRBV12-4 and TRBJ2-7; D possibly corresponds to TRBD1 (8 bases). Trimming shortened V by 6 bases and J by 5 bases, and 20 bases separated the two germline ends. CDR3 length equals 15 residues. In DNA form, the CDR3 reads TGTGCCAGCAGGCCAAGGACAGGGAGGGTACACGAGCAGTACTTC. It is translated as CASRPRTGRVHEQYF.

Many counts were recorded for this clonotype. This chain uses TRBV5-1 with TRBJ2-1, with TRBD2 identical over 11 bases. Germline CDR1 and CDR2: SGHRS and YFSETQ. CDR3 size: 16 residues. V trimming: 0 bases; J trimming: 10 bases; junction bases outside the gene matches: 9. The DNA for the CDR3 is TGCGCCAGCAGCTTGGGGTTAGCGGGAGGGTCAGAGGAGCAGTTCTTC. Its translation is CASSLGLAGGSEEQFF.